This T cell receptor beta chain came from a study of shared clonotypes between healthy human individuals. The data were produced by immunoSEQ multiplex PCR, yet TCRdb's version contains in-frame clones alone and is incomplete. The table records roughly 1,600,000 clones, approximately 98.5% of them present only once. The germline V gene has CDR1 SGHRS and CDR2 YFSETQ. The CDR3 has 15 residues. Trimming left V 0 bases short and J 4 bases short, with 13 bases between. The chain recombines TRBV5-1 with TRBJ1-1; D uncertain. Specimen: naive CD4+ T cells sorted from blood. Noted subset: CD45RA+ positively selected. The sequence derives from a young man in good health. CDR3 region: CASSLVDSAGTEAFF. Here the CDR3 DNA reads TGCGCCAGCAGCTTGGTGGATTCGGCGGGCACTGAAGCTTTCTTT.